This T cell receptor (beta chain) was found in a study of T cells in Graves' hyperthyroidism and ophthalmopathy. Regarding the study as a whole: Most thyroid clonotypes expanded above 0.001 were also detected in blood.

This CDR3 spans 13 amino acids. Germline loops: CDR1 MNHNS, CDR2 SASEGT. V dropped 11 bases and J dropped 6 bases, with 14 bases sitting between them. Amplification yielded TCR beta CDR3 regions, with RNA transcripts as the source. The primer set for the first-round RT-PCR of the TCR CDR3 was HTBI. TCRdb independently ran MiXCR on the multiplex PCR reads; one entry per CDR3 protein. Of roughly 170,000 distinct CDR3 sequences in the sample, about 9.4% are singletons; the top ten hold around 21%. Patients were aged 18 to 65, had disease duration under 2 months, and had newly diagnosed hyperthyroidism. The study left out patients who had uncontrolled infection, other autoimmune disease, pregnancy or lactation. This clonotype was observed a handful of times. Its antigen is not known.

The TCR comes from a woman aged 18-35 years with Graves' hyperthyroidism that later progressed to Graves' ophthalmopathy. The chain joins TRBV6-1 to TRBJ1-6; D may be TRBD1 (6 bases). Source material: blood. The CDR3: CASEGGINSPLHF. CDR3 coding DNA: TGTGCCTCCGAAGGGGGGATTAATTCACCCCTCCACTTT.